The 18 T cell receptor beta chains listed next were all sequenced from one sample in a study of T cell repertoires in cytomegalovirus infection. Their antigen targets remain unknown. MiXCR was run by TCRdb on the reads, yielding one entry per CDR3 protein. The repertoire has approximately 100,000 distinct CDR3 sequences, roughly 41% of them found once; the top ten carry approximately 74%. Source: CD8+ T cells from cultured PBMCs, taken from culture after CMV antigen stimulation. The origin of the receptors is a human donor in good health (CMV status not recorded). Some clones in this sample may be carry-over from other donors' samples.

The rearrangement joins TRBV2 to TRBJ1-1; possibly TRBD1 for D (5 bases). CDR3 size: 14 residues. Trimming pared 10 bases from V and 10 bases from J, leaving 25 bases between. Germline CDR1 is SNHLY and CDR2 is FYNNEI. This CDR3 is CAIMGRTGPGGAFF. CDR3 DNA: TGTGCCATCATGGGCCGAACAGGCCCGGGGGGAGCTTTCTTT.

The rearrangement uses TRBV5-1 and TRBJ1-3, with no clear D. From germline, CDR1 is SGHRS and CDR2 YFSETQ. Between the trimmed V and J ends, which lost 0 bases and 0 bases, there was a span of 13 bases. The length of the CDR3 is 17 residues. The CDR3 nucleotides read TGCGCCAGCAGCTTGGCCGAGTGGGGAAACTCTGGAAACACCATATATTTT. Encoded protein: CASSLAEWGNSGNTIYF.

The table lists this clonotype with a few counts. V usage is TRBV11-2 and J usage is TRBJ1-2; no clear D gene. The CDR3 extends over 15 amino acids. Germline loops: CDR1 SGHAT, CDR2 FQNNGV. Trimming removed 5 bases from V and 0 bases from J, with 13 bases in between. CDR3 in DNA: TGTGCCAGCAGCCGGGTTGGGGTTTCTAACTATGGCTACACCTTC. Its protein is CASSRVGVSNYGYTF.

This rearrangement joins TRBV7-9 to TRBJ2-7; 9 bases are a match to TRBD1. With 5 bases clipped from V and 7 bases from J, the junction kept 15 bases outside the gene matches. Germline V CDR1 and CDR2: SEHNR, FQNEAQ (reference sequence). This CDR3 is 16 amino acids long. The CDR3 here is CASSPRMGQGGGEQYF. The CDR3 DNA reads as TGTGCCAGCAGCCCTCGCATGGGACAGGGAGGAGGGGAGCAGTACTTC.

There are a few counts of this clonotype. The chain carries TRBV7-7 and TRBJ2-6; TRBD1 matches at 7 bases. Germline CDR1 reads SSHAT; CDR2 reads FNYEAQ (reference sequence). Trimming at V came to 5 bases and at J to 4 bases, leaving 8 bases not matched to a gene. The CDR3 runs to 16 residues. The CDR3 sequence is CASSNRQGAGANVLTF. In DNA form, the CDR3 reads TGTGCCAGCAGCAATCGACAGGGAGCCGGGGCCAACGTCCTGACTTTC.

DNA of the CDR3: TGTGCCAGCAGCTTAAGTCCAGAAGAGACCCAGTACTTC. Translation: CASSLSPEETQYF. This chain joins TRBV7-9 and TRBJ2-5; D call uncertain. CDR3 length: 13 amino acids. Between the trimmed V and J ends, which lost 2 bases and 3 bases, there was a span of 7 bases. The V gene's germline CDR1 is SEHNR and CDR2 FQNEAQ (reference sequence).

This clonotype has a count of ten or more. V usage is TRBV7-9 and J usage is TRBJ2-1; D unclear. Trimming shortened V by 6 bases and J by 6 bases, and 15 bases separated the two germline ends. The germline gives CDR1 SEHNR, CDR2 FQNEAQ (reference sequence). The CDR3 consists of 14 residues. DNA for the CDR3: TGTGCCAGCAGATCTGACTCCGCCACCAATGAGCAGTTCTTC. Protein sequence: CASRSDSATNEQFF.

The V and J genes are TRBV2 and TRBJ1-6; no firm D call. Germline CDR1 and CDR2: SNHLY and FYNNEI. V dropped 6 bases and J dropped 4 bases, with 10 bases sitting between them. There are 14 residues in the CDR3. The CDR3 nucleotides are TGTGCCAGCAGCGCGGGGAGGTATAATTCACCCCTCCACTTT. This translates into CASSAGRYNSPLHF.

This clonotype has more than one count but fewer than ten. This chain connects TRBV28 to TRBJ1-5; TRBD1 aligns across 7 bases. After removal of 2 bases from V and 9 bases from J, the junction contained 13 bases not matched to a gene. The CDR3 has 16 residues. Germline V gene sequence: CDR1 MDHEN, CDR2 SYDVKM. For the CDR3, the DNA is TGTGCCAGCAGTTTAACCGGGACAGAACCTAATTGGCCCCAGCATTTT. Translation gives CASSLTGTEPNWPQHF.

J is TRBJ2-7 and V is TRBV2; 7 nucleotides align to TRBD2. CDR3 length: 15 amino acids. Germline loops: CDR1 SNHLY, CDR2 FYNNEI. V shed 8 bases, J shed 0 bases, and the junction held 10 bases outside the gene matches. CDR3 DNA sequence: TGTGCCAGCGCCCCCTCCGGGACTAACTCCTACGAGCAGTACTTC. Residues: CASAPSGTNSYEQYF.

This clonotype came up many times. J is TRBJ2-1 and V is TRBV11-3; no firm D call. Germline lookup yields CDR1 SGHNT and CDR2 YENEEA. Between the trimmed V and J ends, which lost 1 base and 8 bases, there was a span of 9 bases. CDR3 length: 13 amino acids. Written as DNA, the CDR3 is TGTGCCAGCAGCTTAGTAGAAATGGATGAGCAGTTCTTC. Translated, it gives CASSLVEMDEQFF.

V and J are TRBV27 and TRBJ2-3; the D gene is possibly TRBD2 (6 bases). Trimming shortened V by 3 bases and J by 6 bases, and 13 bases separated the two germline ends. Looked up from germline, CDR1 is MNHEY and CDR2 is SMNVEV (reference sequence). The CDR3 sequence is 14 residues long. The CDR3: CASSFSGRSDTQYF. The CDR3 bases are TGTGCCAGCAGTTTTTCAGGGAGGTCCGATACGCAGTATTTT.

The table lists this clonotype with many counts. The V call is TRBV19, the J call TRBJ2-3; 8 bases agree with TRBD2. The CDR3 contains 17 residues. Germline CDR1 reads LNHDA; CDR2 reads SQIVND (reference sequence). Trimming cost V 5 bases and J 3 bases; bases outside gene matches: 13. CDR3: CASSRRALLAETDTQYF. As DNA, the CDR3 is TGTGCCAGTAGTCGGAGGGCCCTACTAGCGGAAACAGATACGCAGTATTTT.

The J gene is TRBJ1-1, the V gene TRBV6-5, with D perhaps matching TRBD1 (5 bases). In germline, CDR1 is MNHEY, CDR2 SVGAGI. V was trimmed by 6 bases and J by 1 base, leaving 9 bases between them. The CDR3 sequence is 13 residues long. CDR3 nucleotide sequence: TGTGCCAGCAGCACCGGGGCGAACACTGAAGCTTTCTTT. Translated: CASSTGANTEAFF.

V gene TRBV9 combines with J gene TRBJ2-1; TRBD2 might be the D (5 bases). The ends were cut back, 4 bases at V and 11 bases at J, with 19 bases in the middle. Germline lookup yields CDR1 SGDLS and CDR2 YYNGEE. The CDR3 sequence is 14 residues long. This chain's CDR3 is CASSNSANLQKQFF. The CDR3 nucleotides read TGTGCCAGCAGCAATAGCGCCAACCTACAAAAGCAGTTCTTC. Full variable domain (outside the CDR3, taken from reference TRBV9 and TRBJ2-1): DSGVTQTPKHLITATGQRVTLRCSPRSGDLSVYWYQQSLDQGLQFLIQYYNGEERAKGNILERFSAQQFPDLHSELNLSSLELGDSALYFCASSNSANLQKQFFGPGTRLTVL.

This clonotype was counted only a few times. This chain links TRBV7-9 with TRBJ2-1; 8 bases match TRBD1. CDR3 length: 14 amino acids. The germline gives CDR1 SEHNR, CDR2 FQNEAQ (reference sequence). The trim removed 6 bases at V and 9 bases at J, leaving 10 bases unmatched. Here the CDR3 DNA reads TGTGCCAGCAGTTCCCGGACAGGGAATATTGAGCAGTTCTTC. Translated: CASSSRTGNIEQFF.

The CDR3 loop is CASSPLDGGSGYTF. The CDR3 DNA reads as TGTGCCAGCAGCCCACTCGACGGAGGGAGTGGCTACACCTTC. V usage is TRBV7-6 and J usage is TRBJ1-2; D remains ambiguous. The length of the CDR3 is 14 residues. Germline values: CDR1 SGHVS, CDR2 FNYEAQ. Trimming left V 5 bases short and J 7 bases short, with 17 bases between.

This clonotype was detected many times. The V call is TRBV7-2, the J call TRBJ1-2; possibly TRBD1 for D (5 bases). The CDR3 spans 16 residues. The V end lost 6 bases, the J end lost 2 bases, and 19 bases lay between the germline ends. Germline assignment: CDR1 SGHTA and CDR2 FQGNSA. The CDR3 loop is CASSSIQWDLNYGYTF. The DNA for the CDR3 is TGTGCCAGCAGTTCGATTCAATGGGACCTCAACTATGGCTACACCTTC.